Below are 4 T cell receptor beta chains sequenced from a single sample in a study of coeliac disease. TCRdb keeps only in-frame clones here, not all; method: immunoSEQ multiplex PCR. Among roughly 1,300 clones listed, about 57% were seen once. The source material was intraepithelial lymphocytes from the gut. Every receptor here comes from a man between 65 and 85 years old without celiac disease.

J is TRBJ2-2 and V is TRBV6-5, with 7 bases lining up with TRBD1. The V and J ends lost 10 bases and 0 bases, in that order; junction bases with no gene match: 5. CDR1 and CDR2 (germline): MNHEY, SVGAGI. The CDR3 is made up of 14 amino acids. This CDR3 is CATTTGTNTGELFF. The CDR3 DNA is TGTGCCACCACGACAGGGACGAACACCGGGGAGCTGTTTTTT.

This clone turned up a few times. This chain uses TRBV29-1 with TRBJ2-7; 11 bases fit TRBD2. The J segment lost 2 bases and the V segment lost 4 bases, leaving 1 base of the junction unmatched. This CDR3 has 13 residues. Germline loops: CDR1 SQVTM, CDR2 ANQGSEA. The CDR3 protein is CSVVAGGPYEQYF. The DNA of the CDR3 is TGCAGCGTTGTAGCGGGGGGGCCCTACGAGCAGTACTTC.

The V gene is TRBV5-1, the J gene TRBJ2-7; tentative D call: TRBD1 (6 bases). Germline loops: CDR1 SGHRS, CDR2 YFSETQ. The CDR3 is made up of 15 amino acids. The ends were cut back, 4 bases at V and 0 bases at J, with 14 bases in the middle. CDR3 in amino acids: CASSLTGLSSYEQYF. CDR3 bases: TGCGCCAGCAGCCTCACAGGGTTAAGCTCCTACGAGCAGTACTTC.

This chain links TRBV14 with TRBJ2-6; the D gene is possibly TRBD1 (6 bases). Germline V gene data show CDR1 as SGHDN and CDR2 as FVKESK. The germline V and J ends were trimmed by 1 base and 1 base, with 8 bases remaining between them. This CDR3 has 16 residues. CDR3 sequence (DNA): TGTGCCAGCAGCCAAGTGAGGGGGTCTGGGGCCAACGTCCTGACTTTC. Its translation: CASSQVRGSGANVLTF.